The rows below give T cell receptor beta chains drawn from one sample of a study of blood T cell repertoires in COVID-19. The protocol was immunoSEQ multiplex PCR, while the TCRdb copy is restricted to in-frame clones and leaves out a portion. The sample has 94,000 or so clones, 70% to 85% seen once. Sequencing input: peripheral blood. These receptors all stem from a man in his fifties or sixties with acute or convalescent COVID-19. Each CDR3 is given with its conserved first and last residue. Fields, in order: clone size, D gene, J gene, V gene, CDR3 protein. A D gene is named only where the DNA matches it firmly. The size field is filled for only some rows; it gives once, few, many or a size class.

clone_size: few
d_call: TRBD1
j_call: TRBJ1-2
v_call: TRBV18
cdr3_aa: CASSPREGGAYGYTF

clone_size: -
d_call: TRBD2
j_call: TRBJ2-3
v_call: TRBV9
cdr3_aa: CASSLAGGHTDTQYF

clone_size: -
d_call: TRBD2
j_call: TRBJ2-4
v_call: TRBV6-1
cdr3_aa: CASSELWTSGGDYTTKKNIQYF

clone_size: few
d_call: TRBD1
j_call: TRBJ1-1
v_call: TRBV12-5
cdr3_aa: CASGLVQTYPGGKTEAFF

clone_size: -
d_call: TRBD2
j_call: TRBJ2-3
v_call: TRBV9
cdr3_aa: CASSPRLAGASDTQYF

clone_size: -
d_call: -
j_call: TRBJ1-5
v_call: TRBV7-2
cdr3_aa: CASTLGGGNSNQPQHF

clone_size: -
d_call: -
j_call: TRBJ1-1
v_call: TRBV18
cdr3_aa: CASSPQAGWDTEAFF

clone_size: -
d_call: -
j_call: TRBJ1-5
v_call: TRBV27
cdr3_aa: CASSTYSNQPQHF

clone_size: -
d_call: TRBD1
j_call: TRBJ1-1
v_call: TRBV4-1
cdr3_aa: CASSQPGQGAYTEAFF

clone_size: -
d_call: TRBD2
j_call: TRBJ2-5
v_call: TRBV18
cdr3_aa: CASSPLAGGQETQYF

clone_size: -
d_call: -
j_call: TRBJ2-4
v_call: TRBV5-1
cdr3_aa: CASSLGTLAKNIQYF

clone_size: -
d_call: -
j_call: TRBJ1-5
v_call: TRBV6-2/TRBV6-3
cdr3_aa: CASSYSPLAAYQPQHF

clone_size: -
d_call: -
j_call: TRBJ1-1
v_call: TRBV7-2
cdr3_aa: CASTSPGWNTEAFF

clone_size: -
d_call: -
j_call: TRBJ2-1
v_call: TRBV29-1
cdr3_aa: CSVSARYNEQFF

clone_size: -
d_call: -
j_call: TRBJ1-1
v_call: TRBV7-2
cdr3_aa: CASSLGRNTEAFF

clone_size: -
d_call: -
j_call: TRBJ1-3
v_call: TRBV6-5
cdr3_aa: CASSYSRRVSGNTIYF

clone_size: -
d_call: -
j_call: TRBJ1-5
v_call: TRBV3-1/TRBV3-2
cdr3_aa: CASSQDRVHRPQHF

clone_size: -
d_call: TRBD1
j_call: TRBJ1-4
v_call: TRBV16
cdr3_aa: CASSQWRRTGGDEKLFF

clone_size: -
d_call: TRBD1
j_call: TRBJ1-2
v_call: TRBV7-9
cdr3_aa: CASSKGQAGFYGYTF

clone_size: -
d_call: TRBD1
j_call: TRBJ2-7
v_call: TRBV7-2
cdr3_aa: CASSSTGTGLYEQYF

clone_size: -
d_call: -
j_call: TRBJ2-1
v_call: TRBV14
cdr3_aa: CASSQVVGGSYNEQFF

clone_size: -
d_call: -
j_call: TRBJ1-1
v_call: TRBV27
cdr3_aa: CASSLWRNTEAFF

clone_size: -
d_call: -
j_call: TRBJ2-2
v_call: TRBV19
cdr3_aa: CASSTLPRQVSTGELFF

clone_size: -
d_call: TRBD1
j_call: TRBJ1-1
v_call: TRBV5-3
cdr3_aa: CARSLPGQGFSDPLCTEAFF

clone_size: -
d_call: -
j_call: TRBJ2-3
v_call: TRBV4-3
cdr3_aa: CASSHEARDTDTQYF

clone_size: -
d_call: TRBD2
j_call: TRBJ2-1
v_call: TRBV6-1
cdr3_aa: CASSEARIGLAAFYNEQFF

clone_size: -
d_call: -
j_call: TRBJ1-6
v_call: TRBV6-5
cdr3_aa: CASSYYSNSPLHF

clone_size: -
d_call: TRBD1
j_call: TRBJ1-6
v_call: TRBV14
cdr3_aa: CASSYLRGAQGATSPLHF

clone_size: few
d_call: -
j_call: TRBJ1-5
v_call: TRBV28
cdr3_aa: CASSWNRENQPQHF

clone_size: -
d_call: -
j_call: TRBJ1-1
v_call: TRBV5-1
cdr3_aa: CASMLGVDSPEAFF

clone_size: few
d_call: -
j_call: TRBJ2-7
v_call: TRBV19
cdr3_aa: CATRGDSYEQYF

clone_size: -
d_call: -
j_call: TRBJ2-1
v_call: TRBV9
cdr3_aa: CASSVAPLNEQFF

clone_size: -
d_call: -
j_call: TRBJ1-6
v_call: TRBV7-2
cdr3_aa: CASSWGSGVNSPLHF

clone_size: -
d_call: TRBD1
j_call: TRBJ1-1
v_call: TRBV7-9
cdr3_aa: CASSRQGNTEAFF

clone_size: once
d_call: TRBD1
j_call: TRBJ1-2
v_call: TRBV6-6
cdr3_aa: CASSYSPGTGGGYTF

clone_size: -
d_call: -
j_call: TRBJ1-2
v_call: TRBV19
cdr3_aa: CASTITGYGYTF

clone_size: -
d_call: -
j_call: TRBJ1-1
v_call: TRBV7-3
cdr3_aa: CASSLGGMNTEAFF

clone_size: -
d_call: -
j_call: TRBJ1-1
v_call: TRBV18
cdr3_aa: CASSADSRTEAFF

clone_size: -
d_call: -
j_call: TRBJ2-7
v_call: TRBV6-5
cdr3_aa: CANSPQVDSYEQYF

clone_size: -
d_call: TRBD1
j_call: TRBJ1-2
v_call: TRBV28
cdr3_aa: CASRPTGGYGYTF

clone_size: -
d_call: -
j_call: TRBJ2-5
v_call: TRBV2
cdr3_aa: CASSVQVVQETQYF

clone_size: few
d_call: -
j_call: TRBJ2-7
v_call: TRBV7-9
cdr3_aa: CASSLRDSSYEQYF

clone_size: once
d_call: -
j_call: TRBJ1-5
v_call: TRBV28
cdr3_aa: CASTLLKGQVSNQPQHF

clone_size: -
d_call: -
j_call: TRBJ1-2
v_call: TRBV5-4
cdr3_aa: CASSLAGPRGYYGYTF

clone_size: -
d_call: TRBD1
j_call: TRBJ2-1
v_call: TRBV7-8
cdr3_aa: CASSAGTGINEQFF

clone_size: -
d_call: -
j_call: TRBJ2-3
v_call: TRBV11-2
cdr3_aa: CASSDPGTDTQYF

clone_size: -
d_call: TRBD1
j_call: TRBJ1-6
v_call: TRBV19
cdr3_aa: CASIQQDRGNNSPLHF